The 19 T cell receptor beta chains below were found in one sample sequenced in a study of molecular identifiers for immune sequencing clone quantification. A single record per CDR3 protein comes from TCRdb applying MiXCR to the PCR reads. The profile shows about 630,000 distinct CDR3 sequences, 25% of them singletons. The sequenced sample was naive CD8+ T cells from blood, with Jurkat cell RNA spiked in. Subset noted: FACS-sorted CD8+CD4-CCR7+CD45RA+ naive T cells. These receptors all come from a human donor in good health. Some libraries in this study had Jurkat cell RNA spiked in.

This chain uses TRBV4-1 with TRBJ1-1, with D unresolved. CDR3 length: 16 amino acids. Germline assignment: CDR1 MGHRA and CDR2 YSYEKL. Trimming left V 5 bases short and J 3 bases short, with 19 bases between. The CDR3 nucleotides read TGCGCCAGCAGCAGTGGGCCGCAGGTAACTCACACTGAAGCTTTCTTT. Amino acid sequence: CASSSGPQVTHTEAFF.

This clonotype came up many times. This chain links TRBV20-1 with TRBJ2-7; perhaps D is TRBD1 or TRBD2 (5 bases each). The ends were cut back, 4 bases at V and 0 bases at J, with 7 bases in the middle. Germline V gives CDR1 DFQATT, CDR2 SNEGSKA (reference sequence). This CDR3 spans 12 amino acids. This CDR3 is CSATGTSYEQYF. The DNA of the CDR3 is TGCAGTGCTACCGGGACCTCCTACGAGCAGTACTTC.

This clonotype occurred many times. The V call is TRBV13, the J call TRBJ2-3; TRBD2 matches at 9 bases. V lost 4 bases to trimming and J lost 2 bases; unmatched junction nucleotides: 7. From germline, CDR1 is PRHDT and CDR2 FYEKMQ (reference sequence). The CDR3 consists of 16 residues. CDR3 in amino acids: CASSSRLADNTDTQYF. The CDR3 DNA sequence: TGTGCCAGCAGCTCAAGACTAGCGGATAACACAGATACGCAGTATTTT.

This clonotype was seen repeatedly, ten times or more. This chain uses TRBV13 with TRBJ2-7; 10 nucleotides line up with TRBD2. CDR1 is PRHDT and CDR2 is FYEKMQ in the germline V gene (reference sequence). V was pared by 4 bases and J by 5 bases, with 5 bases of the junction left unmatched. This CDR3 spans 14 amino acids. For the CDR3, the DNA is TGTGCCAGCAGCTCGGGACTAGCGCAAGACGAGCAGTACTTC. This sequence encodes CASSSGLAQDEQYF. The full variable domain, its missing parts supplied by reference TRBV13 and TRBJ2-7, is AAGVIQSPRHLIKEKRETATLKCYPIPRHDTVYWYQQGPGQDPQFLISFYEKMQSDKGSIPDRFSAQQFSDYHSELNMSSLELGDSALYFCASSSGLAQDEQYFGPGTRLTVT.

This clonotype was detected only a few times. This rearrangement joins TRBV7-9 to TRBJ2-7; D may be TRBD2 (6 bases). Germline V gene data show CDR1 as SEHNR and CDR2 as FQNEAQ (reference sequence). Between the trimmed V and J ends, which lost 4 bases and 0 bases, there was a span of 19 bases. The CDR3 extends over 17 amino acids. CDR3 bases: TGTGCCAGCAGCTCCCCCCCGTCCCGCGGGGCCTCCTACGAGCAGTACTTC. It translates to CASSSPPSRGASYEQYF.

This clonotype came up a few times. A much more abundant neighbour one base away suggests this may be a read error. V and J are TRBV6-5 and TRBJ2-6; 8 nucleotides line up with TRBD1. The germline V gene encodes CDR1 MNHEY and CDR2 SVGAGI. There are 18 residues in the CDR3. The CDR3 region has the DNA TGTGCCGGCAGTTACGGGACAGGCTGGTCCTCTGGGGCCAACGTCCTGACTTTC. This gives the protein CAGSYGTGWSSGANVLTF.

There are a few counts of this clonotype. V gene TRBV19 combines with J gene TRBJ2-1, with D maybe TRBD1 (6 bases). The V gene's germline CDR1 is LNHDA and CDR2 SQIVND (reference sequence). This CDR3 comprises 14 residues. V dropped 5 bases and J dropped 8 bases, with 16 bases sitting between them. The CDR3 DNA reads TGTGCCAGTAGTCAAACTATGACAGGCTATGAGCAGTTCTTC. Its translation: CASSQTMTGYEQFF.

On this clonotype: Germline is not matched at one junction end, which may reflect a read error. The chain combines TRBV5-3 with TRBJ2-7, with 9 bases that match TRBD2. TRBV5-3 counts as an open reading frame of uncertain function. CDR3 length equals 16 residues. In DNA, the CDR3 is TGTGCCAGCAGCTCCACGATAGCGGGAGATGAGGACGAGCAGTACTTC. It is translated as CASSSTIAGDEDEQYF.

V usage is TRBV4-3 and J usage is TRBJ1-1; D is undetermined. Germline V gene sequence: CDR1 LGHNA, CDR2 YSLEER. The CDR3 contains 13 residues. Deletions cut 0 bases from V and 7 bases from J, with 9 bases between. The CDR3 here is CASSQDIGLEAFF. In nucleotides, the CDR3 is TGCGCCAGCAGCCAAGATATAGGGCTTGAAGCTTTCTTT.

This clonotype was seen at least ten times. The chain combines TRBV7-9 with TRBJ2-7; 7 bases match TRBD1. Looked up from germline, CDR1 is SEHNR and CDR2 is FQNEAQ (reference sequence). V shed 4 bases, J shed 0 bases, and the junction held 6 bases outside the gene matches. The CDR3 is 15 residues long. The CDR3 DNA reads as TGTGCCAGCAGCTGGGGACAGACCAGCTCCTACGAGCAGTACTTC. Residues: CASSWGQTSSYEQYF.

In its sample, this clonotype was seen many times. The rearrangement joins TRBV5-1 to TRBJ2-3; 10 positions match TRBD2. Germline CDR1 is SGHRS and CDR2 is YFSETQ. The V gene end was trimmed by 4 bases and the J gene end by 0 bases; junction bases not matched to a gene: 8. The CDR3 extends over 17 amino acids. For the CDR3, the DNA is TGCGCCAGCAGCAACAGCCTAGCGGGGGCTAGCACAGATACGCAGTATTTT. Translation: CASSNSLAGASTDTQYF.

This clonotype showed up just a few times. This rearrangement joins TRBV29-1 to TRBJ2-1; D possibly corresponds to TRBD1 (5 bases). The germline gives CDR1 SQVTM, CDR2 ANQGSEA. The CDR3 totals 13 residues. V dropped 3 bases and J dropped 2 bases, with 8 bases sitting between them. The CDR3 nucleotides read TGCAGCGTTGATCAGGGCCCCTACAATGAGCAGTTCTTC. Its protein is CSVDQGPYNEQFF.

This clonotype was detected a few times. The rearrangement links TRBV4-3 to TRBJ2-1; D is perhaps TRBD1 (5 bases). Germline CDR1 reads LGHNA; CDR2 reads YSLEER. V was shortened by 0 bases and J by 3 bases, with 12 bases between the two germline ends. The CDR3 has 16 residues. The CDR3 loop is CASSQDSRAYYNEQFF. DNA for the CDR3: TGCGCCAGCAGCCAAGATAGCAGGGCTTACTACAATGAGCAGTTCTTC.

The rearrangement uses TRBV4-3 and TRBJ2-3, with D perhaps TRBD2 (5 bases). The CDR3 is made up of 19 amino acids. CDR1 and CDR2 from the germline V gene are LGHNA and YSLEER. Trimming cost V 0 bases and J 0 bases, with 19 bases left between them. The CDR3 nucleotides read TGCGCCAGCAGCCAAGATTCGTGGGAGTGCCTAGGAAGCACAGATACGCAGTATTTT. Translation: CASSQDSWECLGSTDTQYF.

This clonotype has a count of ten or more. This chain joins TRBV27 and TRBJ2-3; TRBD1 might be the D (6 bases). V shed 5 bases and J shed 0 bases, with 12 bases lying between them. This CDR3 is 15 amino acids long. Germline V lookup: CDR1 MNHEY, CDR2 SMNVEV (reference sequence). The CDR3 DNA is TGTGCCAGCAGTGCTTCGACAGGAAGCACAGATACGCAGTATTTT. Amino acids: CASSASTGSTDTQYF.

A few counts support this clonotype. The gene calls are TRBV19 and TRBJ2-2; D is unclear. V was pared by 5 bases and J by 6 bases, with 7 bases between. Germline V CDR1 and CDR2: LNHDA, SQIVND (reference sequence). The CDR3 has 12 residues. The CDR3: CASSYESGELFF. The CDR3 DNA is TGTGCCAGTAGTTATGAGTCCGGGGAGCTGTTTTTT. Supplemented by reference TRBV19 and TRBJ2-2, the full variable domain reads DGGITQSPKYLFRKEGQNVTLSCEQNLNHDAMYWYRQDPGQGLRLIYYSQIVNDFQKGDIAEGYSVSREKKESFPLTVTSAQKNPTAFYLCASSYESGELFFGEGSRLTVL.

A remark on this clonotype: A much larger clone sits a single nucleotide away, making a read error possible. The CDR3 here is CASSPREMNSEAFF. As DNA, the CDR3 is TGCGCCAGCAGCCCCCGAGAGATGAACTCTGAAGCTTTCTTT. This chain connects TRBV5-1 to TRBJ1-1; D gene uncertain. Germline CDR1 is SGHRS and CDR2 is YFSETQ. This CDR3 contains 14 residues.

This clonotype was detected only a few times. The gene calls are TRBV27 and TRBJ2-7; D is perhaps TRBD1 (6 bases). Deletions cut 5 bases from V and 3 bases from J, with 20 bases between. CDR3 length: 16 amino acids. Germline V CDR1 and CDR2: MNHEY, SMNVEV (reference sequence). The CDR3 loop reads CASSPFTGTHIYEQYF. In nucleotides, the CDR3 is TGTGCCAGCAGTCCCTTTACAGGGACACATATCTACGAGCAGTACTTC.

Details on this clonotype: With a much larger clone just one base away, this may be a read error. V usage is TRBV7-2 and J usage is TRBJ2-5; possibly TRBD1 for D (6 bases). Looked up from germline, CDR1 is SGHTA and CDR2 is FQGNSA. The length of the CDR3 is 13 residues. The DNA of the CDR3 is TGTGCCAGCAGCTCCTGGACAGAAGAGGCCCAGTACTTC. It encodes CASSSWTEEAQYF.